The next 26 T cell receptor beta chains were all read from a single sample in a study of Graves' ophthalmopathy and Graves' hyperthyroidism (dated by TCRdb to between 2018 and 2020). Sequencing relied on an Illumina HiSeq 2000. For repertoire sequencing, TCR beta CDR3 regions were amplified from RNA transcripts. HTBI primers and the Qiagen OneStep RT-PCR kit were used in a first-round RT-PCR, which was followed by a second-round multiplex PCR, size selection and purification. Starting from the raw public reads, TCRdb applied fastp trimming at Q25, assembled clones with MiXCR and retained in-frame beta chains. For every CDR3 protein sequence, its rows merge into one entry that carries the most common genes and DNA. The sample table lists 300,000 to 400,000 distinct CDR3 sequences, roughly a sixth of them with a count of one. Over 9% of the sample comes from the top ten. Input material: peripheral blood. Receptors were obtained from an adult man with Graves' ophthalmopathy.

In its sample, this clonotype was seen a few times. The chain joins TRBV30 to TRBJ1-2; possible D gene TRBD1, 6 bases. Trimming removed 1 base from V and 4 bases from J, with 25 bases in between. The CDR3 length is 18 residues. CDR1 is GTSNPN, CDR2 SVGIG, per germline (reference sequence). CDR3 amino acids: CAWSDSGADLYRLYGYTF. The CDR3 coding sequence is TGTGCCTGGAGTGATTCAGGGGCGGACCTTTACAGGCTCTATGGCTACACCTTC. The full variable domain, rest sourced from reference TRBV30 and TRBJ1-2, is SQTIHQWPATLVQPVGSPLSLECTVEGTSNPNLYWYRQAAGRGLQLLFYSVGIGQISSEVPQNLSASRPQDRQFILSSKKLLLSDSGFYLCAWSDSGADLYRLYGYTFGSGTRLTVV.

This clonotype was seen repeatedly, ten times or more. DNA for the CDR3: TGTGCCAGCAGTATGGGACAATTTTTTGGGGCCCAGTACTTC. Encoded protein: CASSMGQFFGAQYF. The chain has TRBV6-2 or TRBV6-3 and TRBJ2-5, with D possibly matching TRBD1 (6 bases). Trimming took off 5 bases at V and 9 bases at J, with 19 bases between the two ends. There are 14 residues in the CDR3. Germline lookup yields CDR1 MNHEY and CDR2 SVGEGT.

This clonotype was seen ten or more times. The gene calls are TRBV30 and TRBJ2-7, with TRBD2 matching 8 bases. In germline, CDR1 is GTSNPN, CDR2 SVGIG (reference sequence). CDR3 size: 13 residues. V was clipped by 3 bases and J by 9 bases; unmatched bases: 10. The CDR3 reads CAWSKRGPFAQYF. The CDR3 nucleotides read TGTGCCTGGAGCAAGCGGGGGCCGTTCGCGCAGTACTTC.

This rearrangement joins TRBV12-5 to TRBJ2-7, with D possibly being TRBD2 (5 bases). V dropped 6 bases and J dropped 5 bases, with 11 bases sitting between them. Germline V CDR1 and CDR2: LGHNT, FRNRAP. The CDR3 sequence is 12 residues long. The CDR3 region is CASGPDYNEQYF. CDR3 in DNA: TGTGCTAGTGGCCCCGACTACAACGAGCAGTACTTC.

This clonotype showed up many times. The gene calls are TRBV19 and TRBJ1-1; possible D gene TRBD1, 5 bases. Trimming took 3 bases from V and 1 from J, leaving 6 bases between them. The CDR3 length is 13 residues. CDR1 is LNHDA, CDR2 SQIVND, per germline (reference sequence). As DNA, the CDR3 is TGTGCCAGTAGTATGGGGGGGAACACTGAAGCTTTCTTT. It is translated as CASSMGGNTEAFF.

Ten or more counts support this clonotype. The chain links TRBV14 to TRBJ2-5; a possible D gene is TRBD2 (6 bases). This CDR3 comprises 14 residues. CDR1 and CDR2 (germline): SGHDN, FVKESK. V was trimmed by 1 base and J by 5 bases, leaving 11 bases between them. The chain's CDR3 is CASSQVGGRETQYF. CDR3 coding DNA: TGTGCCAGCAGCCAAGTAGGAGGGCGGGAGACCCAGTACTTC. The entire variable domain, with the rest obtained from reference TRBV14 and TRBJ2-5, is as follows: EAGVTQFPSHSVIEKGQTVTLRCDPISGHDNLYWYRRVMGKEIKFLLHFVKESKQDESGMPNNRFLAERTGGTYSTLKVQPAELEDSGVYFCASSQVGGRETQYFGPGTRLLVL.

The chain recombines TRBV6-2 or TRBV6-3 with TRBJ2-4, with 14 bases aligning to TRBD2. The CDR3 contains 16 residues. Germline V gene sequence: CDR1 MNHEY, CDR2 SVGEGT. Trimming removed 5 bases from V and 6 bases from J; junction bases left unmatched: 6. The CDR3 DNA reads as TGTGCCAGCAGTACCGCGACTAGCGGGAGGGGAAACATTCAGTACTTC. Amino acid sequence: CASSTATSGRGNIQYF.

Concerning this clonotype: At one end, the junction sequence differs from germline, possibly due to a read error. V gene TRBV6-1 combines with J gene TRBJ1-6, with D possibly being TRBD1 (6 bases). CDR1 is MNHNS and CDR2 is SASEGT in the germline V gene. There are 13 residues in the CDR3. CDR3 protein: CASTRNRESPLHF. Here the CDR3 DNA reads TGTGCCAGCACTCGTAACAGGGAATCACCTCTCCACTTT.

V usage is TRBV6-2 or TRBV6-3 and J usage is TRBJ2-7, with TRBD2 matching 8 bases. Germline lookup yields CDR1 MNHEY and CDR2 SVGEGT. V lost 2 bases and J lost 1; bases outside the gene matches: 7. CDR3 length equals 16 residues. The CDR3 region is CASSYKAGVASYEQYF. CDR3 nucleotides: TGTGCCAGCAGTTACAAAGCGGGAGTCGCGTCCTACGAGCAGTACTTC.

At least ten counts were recorded for this clonotype. The CDR3 nucleotides read TGTGCCAGTAGTAACTGGGGGGCCAACGAGCAGTACTTC. As protein: CASSNWGANEQYF. This chain connects TRBV19 to TRBJ2-7, with D tentatively TRBD1 or TRBD2 (6 bases each). The CDR3 loop spans 13 amino acids. CDR1 LNHDA and CDR2 SQIVND come from the germline V gene (reference sequence). V dropped 4 bases and J dropped 5 bases, with 12 bases sitting between them.

This clonotype was seen at least ten times. CDR3 region: CASSIGAGGGDEQYF. CDR3 coding DNA: TGTGCCAGTAGTATAGGGGCAGGGGGCGGCGACGAGCAGTACTTC. The V and J genes are TRBV19 and TRBJ2-7; 8 bases are shared with TRBD1. Germline V gene lookup returns CDR1 LNHDA and CDR2 SQIVND (reference sequence). The length of the CDR3 is 15 residues. Trimming took 1 base from V and 5 from J; bases not matched to a gene: 7.

Many counts were recorded for this clonotype. The CDR3 protein is CASSLLAGGQSFSNYGYTF. The CDR3 DNA follows: TGTGCCAGCAGTTTATTGGCCGGGGGACAGTCCTTTTCTAACTATGGCTACACCTTC. The chain is built from TRBV28 and TRBJ1-2; TRBD1 aligns across 7 bases. V lost 1 base to trimming and J lost 0 bases; unmatched junction nucleotides: 14. Germline CDR1 is MDHEN and CDR2 is SYDVKM. There are 19 residues in the CDR3.

This clonotype was seen repeatedly, ten times or more. The J gene is TRBJ1-5, the V gene TRBV4-1; TRBD1 might be the D (5 bases). V lost 6 bases to trimming and J lost 1 base, with 10 bases between them. The CDR3 consists of 14 residues. Germline loops: CDR1 MGHRA, CDR2 YSYEKL. For the CDR3, the DNA is TGCGCCAGCAGTCTCAGGGACAGCAATCAGCCCCAGCATTTT. Its translation is CASSLRDSNQPQHF.

This clonotype was seen many times. The gene calls are TRBV28 and TRBJ2-7; no firm D call. Germline V lookup: CDR1 MDHEN, CDR2 SYDVKM. The CDR3 is 11 residues long. V was cut by 4 bases and J by 5 bases, with 6 bases left in between. CDR3 sequence: CASSSANEQYF. The DNA for the CDR3 is TGTGCCAGCAGTTCTGCTAACGAGCAGTACTTC.

The sample holds many counts of this clonotype. This chain uses TRBV20-1 with TRBJ2-5; maybe TRBD1 (6 bases). This CDR3 is built from 17 residues. Germline CDR1 reads DFQATT; CDR2 reads SNEGSKA (reference sequence). The germline V and J ends were trimmed by 0 bases and 5 bases, with 22 bases remaining between them. CDR3 DNA: TGCAGTGCTAGAGATGCAGGAACAGGGCCTTCGGGGGAGACCCAGTACTTC. Translated: CSARDAGTGPSGETQYF.

This clonotype occurred many times. The V and J genes are TRBV12-3 or TRBV12-4 and TRBJ1-1; no reliable D call. The CDR3 contains 15 residues. V lost 2 bases to trimming and J lost 1 base, with 11 bases between them. CDR3 nucleotides: TGTGCCAGCAGTTTAATCACAGTTGGGAACACTGAAGCTTTCTTT. This codes for CASSLITVGNTEAFF.

The table lists this clonotype with many counts. CDR3 sequence: CASSPGTSGVQQYF. The CDR3 region has the DNA TGTGCCAGCAGTCCCGGGACTAGCGGGGTTCAGCAGTACTTC. The chain employs TRBV6-1 and TRBJ2-7; TRBD2 matches at 13 bases. Losses at the gene ends were 5 bases for V and 8 bases for J; bases not matched to a gene: 6. This CDR3 is built from 14 residues. The germline V gene encodes CDR1 MNHNS and CDR2 SASEGT.

This clonotype occurred many times. V gene TRBV14 combines with J gene TRBJ1-3; D remains ambiguous. The CDR3 has 19 amino acids. Looked up from germline, CDR1 is SGHDN and CDR2 is FVKESK. The ends were cut back, 0 bases at V and 0 bases at J, with 18 bases in the middle. As DNA, the CDR3 is TGTGCCAGCAGCCAAGAAATTGGTCAGGCGAACCTCTCTGGAAACACCATATATTTT. Translated: CASSQEIGQANLSGNTIYF.

This clonotype was seen many times. V gene TRBV7-9 combines with J gene TRBJ2-5; 7 bases line up with TRBD2. Germline V CDR1 and CDR2: SEHNR, FQNEAQ (reference sequence). This CDR3 is built from 15 residues. Trimming took 3 bases from V and 1 from J; bases not matched to a gene: 5. The CDR3 DNA sequence: TGTGCCAGCAGCTTGGGCGGGAGAATCCAAGAGACCCAGTACTTC. Amino acid sequence: CASSLGGRIQETQYF.

This chain links TRBV12-5 with TRBJ2-3, with no clear D. Gene TRBJ1-5 matches the end of the DNA better, so the J call may be wrong. The CDR3 spans 12 residues. The germline CDR1 and CDR2 sequences are LGHNT and FRNRAP. CDR3 protein: CASGLAVQPQHF. Written as DNA, the CDR3 is TGTGCTAGTGGTTTGGCGGTTCAGCCCCAGCATTTT.

V gene TRBV12-3 or TRBV12-4 combines with J gene TRBJ2-5; 9 bases map to TRBD2. This CDR3 is built from 15 residues. The V and J ends lost 5 bases and 7 bases, in that order; junction bases with no gene match: 11. CDR3 loop: CASSPVAGEVRTQYF. CDR3 nucleotide sequence: TGTGCCAGCAGTCCGGTAGCGGGAGAGGTTCGGACCCAGTACTTC.

This clonotype appeared a single time. The J gene is TRBJ2-5, the V gene TRBV25-1, with D possibly TRBD2 on 6 matching bases. V was trimmed by 0 bases and J by 2 bases, leaving 13 bases between them. This CDR3 is built from 16 residues. The germline gives CDR1 MGHDK, CDR2 SYGVNS. Written as DNA, the CDR3 is TGTGCCAGCAGTGAATATTCGGGGACTGTGCAAGAGACCCAGTACTTC. It is translated as CASSEYSGTVQETQYF.

The sample holds many counts of this clonotype. The V call is TRBV6-2 or TRBV6-3, the J call TRBJ1-2, with D possibly TRBD1 on 5 matching bases. V lost 0 bases to trimming and J lost 4 bases, with 18 bases between them. Germline CDR1 reads MNHEY; CDR2 reads SVGEGT. This CDR3 has 17 residues. This chain's CDR3 is CASSYSRGLPPLYGYTF. CDR3 sequence (DNA): TGTGCCAGCAGTTACTCGAGGGGCCTCCCACCTCTCTATGGCTACACCTTC.

The rearrangement uses TRBV6-2 or TRBV6-3 and TRBJ1-1; 10 nucleotides align to TRBD1. The CDR3 has 18 amino acids. The junction had 12 bases not matched to a gene; V was cut back by 2 bases and J by 3 bases. CDR1 and CDR2 from the germline V gene are MNHEY and SVGEGT. CDR3 DNA sequence: TGTGCCAGCAGTTACCCCACCGGGACAGGGGTAGGGGACACTGAAGCTTTCTTT. Its protein product is CASSYPTGTGVGDTEAFF.

This clonotype was counted ten times or more. The chain has TRBV5-1 and TRBJ2-5; 11 bases agree with TRBD2. There are 16 residues in the CDR3. The V segment lost 2 bases and the J segment 5 bases; nucleotides outside the gene matches: 8. Germline V gene data show CDR1 as SGHRS and CDR2 as YFSETQ. The CDR3 reads CASSFGTSGQRETQYF. CDR3 DNA: TGCGCCAGCAGCTTTGGGACTAGCGGCCAGCGGGAGACCCAGTACTTC.

This clonotype occurred many times. The J gene is TRBJ2-7, the V gene TRBV7-8; possibly TRBD1 or TRBD2 for D (5 bases each). V was clipped by 6 bases and J by 0 bases, with 12 bases between them. CDR1 and CDR2 from the germline V gene are SGHVS and FQNEAQ. This CDR3 comprises 14 residues. CDR3 coding DNA: TGTGCCAGCAGTTTCGGGACGCACTCCTACGAGCAGTACTTC. It yields the protein CASSFGTHSYEQYF.